In this sample, the clone carrying this T cell receptor beta chain turned up a few times. The antigen is undetermined. As the method for making TCR beta libraries, quantitative 5'-RACE with molecular barcodes was used. One entry per CDR3 protein results from TCRdb running MiXCR on the 5' RACE reads. The sample holds some 340,000 distinct CDR3 sequences, over 12% seen once. CDR1 and CDR2 (germline): SEHNR, FQNEAQ (reference sequence). The V and J ends lost 4 bases and 2 bases respectively, with 9 bases between them. The CDR3 has 14 amino acids. These data belong to a study of CD8 T cells in ankylosing spondylitis. Whole-study findings and limits: Relatively rare in peripheral blood, disease-linked clones were also CD8+. Reportedly, significant enrichment of disease-linked clones occurred in matched ankylosing spondylitis synovial fluid. Seemingly distinctive of ankylosing spondylitis blood was a TCR beta motif formed by eight highly homologous variants.

The rearrangement uses TRBV7-9 and TRBJ2-1; D call uncertain. This clonotype was obtained from a male donor with ankylosing spondylitis or in good health (not recorded which). Sequencing input: blood, either unsorted or a sorted T cell fraction (not recorded which). CDR3 in DNA: TGTGCCAGCAGCTCCGACCGTCCCTACAATGAGCAGTTCTTC. This gives the protein CASSSDRPYNEQFF.